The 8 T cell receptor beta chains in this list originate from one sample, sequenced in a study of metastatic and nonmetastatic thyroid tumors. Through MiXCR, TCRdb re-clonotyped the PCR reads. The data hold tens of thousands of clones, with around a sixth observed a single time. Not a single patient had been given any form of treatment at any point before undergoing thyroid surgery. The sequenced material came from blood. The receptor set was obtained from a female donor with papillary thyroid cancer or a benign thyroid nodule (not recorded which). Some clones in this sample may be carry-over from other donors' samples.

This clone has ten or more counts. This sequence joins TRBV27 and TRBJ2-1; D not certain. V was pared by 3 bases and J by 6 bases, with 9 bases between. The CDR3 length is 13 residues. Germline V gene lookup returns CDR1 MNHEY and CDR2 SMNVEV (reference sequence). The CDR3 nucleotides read TGTGCCAGCAGTTTTGGGTTGGGCAATGAGCAGTTCTTC. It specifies CASSFGLGNEQFF.

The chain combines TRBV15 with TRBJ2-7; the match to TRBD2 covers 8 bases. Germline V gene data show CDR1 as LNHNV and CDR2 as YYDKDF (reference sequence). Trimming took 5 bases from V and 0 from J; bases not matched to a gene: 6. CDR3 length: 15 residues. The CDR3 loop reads CATSRRGGASYEQYF. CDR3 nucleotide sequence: TGTGCCACCAGCCGTCGGGGGGGGGCCTCCTACGAGCAGTACTTC.

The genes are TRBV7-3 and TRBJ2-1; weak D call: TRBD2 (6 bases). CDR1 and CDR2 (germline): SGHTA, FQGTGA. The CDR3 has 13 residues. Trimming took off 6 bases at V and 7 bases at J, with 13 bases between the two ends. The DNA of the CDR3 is TGTGCCAGCAGATTGTGGGCGGGGAATGAGCAGTTCTTC. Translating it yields CASRLWAGNEQFF.

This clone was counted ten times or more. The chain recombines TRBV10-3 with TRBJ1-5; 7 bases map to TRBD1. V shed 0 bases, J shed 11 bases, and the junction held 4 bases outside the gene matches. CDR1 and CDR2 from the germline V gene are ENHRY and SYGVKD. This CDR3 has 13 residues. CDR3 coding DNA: TGTGCCATCAGTGAGTCGACAGGGACGGCCCAGCATTTT. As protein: CAISESTGTAQHF.

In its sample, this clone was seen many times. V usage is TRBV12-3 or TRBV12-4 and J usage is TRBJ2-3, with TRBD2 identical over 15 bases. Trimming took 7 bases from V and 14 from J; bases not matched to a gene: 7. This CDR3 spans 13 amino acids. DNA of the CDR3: TGTGCCAGCATCGGACTAGCGGGAGGGCCAGCGTATTTT. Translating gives CASIGLAGGPAYF.

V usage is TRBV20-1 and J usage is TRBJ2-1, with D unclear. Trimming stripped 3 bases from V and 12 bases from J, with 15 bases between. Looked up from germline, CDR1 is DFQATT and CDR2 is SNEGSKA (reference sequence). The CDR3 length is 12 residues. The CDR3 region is CSASYARNLQFF. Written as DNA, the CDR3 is TGCAGTGCTAGTTACGCCCGAAATTTGCAGTTCTTC.

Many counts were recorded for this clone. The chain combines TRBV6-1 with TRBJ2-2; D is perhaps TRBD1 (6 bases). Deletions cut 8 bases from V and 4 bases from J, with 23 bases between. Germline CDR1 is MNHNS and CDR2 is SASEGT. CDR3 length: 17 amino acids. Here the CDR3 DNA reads TGTGCCAGCGCAGGGGCCCCCGGGACAAAAGGCACCGGGGAGCTGTTTTTT. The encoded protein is CASAGAPGTKGTGELFF.

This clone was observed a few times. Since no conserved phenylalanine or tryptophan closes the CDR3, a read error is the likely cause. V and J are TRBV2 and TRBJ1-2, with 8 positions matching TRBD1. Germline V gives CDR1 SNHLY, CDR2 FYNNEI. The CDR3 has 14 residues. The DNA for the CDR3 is TGTGCCATCAGTGTCTGGAGACAGGGGTATGGCTACACCTCC. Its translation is CAISVWRQGYGYTS.